Listed below are T cell receptor beta chains from one sample, sequenced in a study of OX40 agonist ivuxolimab in advanced cancers. TCRdb's table, derived via immunoSEQ multiplex PCR, lists solely in-frame clones and lacks some. Among 65,000 to 95,000 clones, around 82% were seen once, and the ten largest hold 0.76%. Specimen: CD4+ or CD8+ T cells sorted from blood, collected in a trial of the OX40 agonist ivuxolimab. Every receptor here comes from an adult with an advanced solid tumor such as melanoma, head and neck, liver or kidney cancer. CDR3s include the opening cysteine and the closing phenylalanine or tryptophan.

v_call cdr3_length cdr3_aa
TRBV5-1 15 CASSLDPGVRTEAFF
TRBV7-2 12 CASSWPNYGYTF
TRBV7-2 13 CASSSTRAYTQYF
TRBV6-5 13 CASSLDRNYGYTF
TRBV19 13 CASSISRDHTIYF
TRBV30 13 CAWSSGENQPQHF
TRBV5-1 15 CASSSQVQNTGELFF
TRBV5-1 15 CASSSIMGHRAEAFF
TRBV27 15 CASSLWGDDTGELFF
TRBV6-5 13 CASSYHRQGGYTF
TRBV7-9 12 CASSPWEETQYF
TRBV6-5 15 CASSYGLSGANVLTF
TRBV18 14 CASSPPDRENEQFF
TRBV7-6 15 CASSSWTGGNEKLFF
TRBV5-1 12 CASSQEGHEQYF
TRBV19 16 CASSKPGLLSGNTIYF
TRBV7-9 15 CASSSKRTGGTEAFF
TRBV18 15 CASSRGGDNSYEQYF
TRBV7-7 18 CASSLPRDRPFSNQPQHF
TRBV7-9 14 CASSFTGLNTEAFF
TRBV28 16 CASSSKTAGSLYGYTF
TRBV7-9 15 CASSLLAGGAYEQYF
TRBV14 19 CASSTPGMGTTNPTDTQYF
TRBV19 16 CASSPGSYVYGETQYF
TRBV29-1 16 CSVENPRQGHYNEQFF
TRBV5-1 13 CASSLPDTYEQYF
TRBV5-1 12 CASSEGLETQYF
TRBV7-9 15 CASSLVGGMNTEAFF
TRBV28 14 CASSLPGPGNTIYF
TRBV2 16 CASSRTGVNSGNTIYF
TRBV25-1 14 CASRTGNLNTEAFF
TRBV27 15 CASSRGSLVDEKLFF
TRBV7-9 14 CASSFGTNNYGYTF
TRBV6-5 16 CASSYQGGLNTGELFF
TRBV29-1 13 CSVALSSYNEQFF
TRBV19 15 CASSPRDPRVDTQYF
TRBV28 14 CASSFGGRTDTQYF
TRBV4-1 14 CASQRTAYNEKLFF
TRBV5-6 14 CASSVGQGVWEQYF
TRBV6-4 15 CASSDSRQGGDTQYF
TRBV5-6 14 CASSLGQINEKLFF
TRBV5-1 16 CASSLSGQVKGNEQFF
TRBV27 16 CASNPVGTQGRYGYTF
TRBV30 13 CAWSGGQKNIQYF
TRBV6-1 13 CASSINRGDTQYF
TRBV9 16 CASSAALPRGGDGYTF
TRBV5-6 16 CASSFYIGQGYTEAFF
TRBV2 15 CASSEATGRPDGYTF
TRBV2 12 CASSARVWEQFF